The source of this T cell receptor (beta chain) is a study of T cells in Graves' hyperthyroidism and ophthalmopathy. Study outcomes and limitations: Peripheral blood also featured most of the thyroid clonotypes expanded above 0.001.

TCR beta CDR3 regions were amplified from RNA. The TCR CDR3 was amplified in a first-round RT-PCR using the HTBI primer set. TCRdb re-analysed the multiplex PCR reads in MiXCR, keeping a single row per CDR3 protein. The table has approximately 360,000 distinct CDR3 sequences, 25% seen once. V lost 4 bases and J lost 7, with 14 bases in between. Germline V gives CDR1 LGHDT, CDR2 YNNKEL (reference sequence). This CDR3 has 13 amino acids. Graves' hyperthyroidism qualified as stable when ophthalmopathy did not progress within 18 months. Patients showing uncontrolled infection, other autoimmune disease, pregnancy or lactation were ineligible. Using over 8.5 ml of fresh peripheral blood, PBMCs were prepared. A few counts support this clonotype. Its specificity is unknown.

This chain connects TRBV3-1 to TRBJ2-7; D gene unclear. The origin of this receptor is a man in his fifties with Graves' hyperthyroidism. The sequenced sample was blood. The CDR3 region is CASSRFLKPEQYF. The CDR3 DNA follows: TGTGCCAGCAGCCGATTCCTTAAGCCAGAGCAGTACTTC.